This paragraph reports one T cell receptor (beta chain). What it binds is not known. Incorporated into the TCR beta cDNA libraries were unique molecular identifiers, which served to reduce PCR and sequencing biases. TCRdb ran MiXCR on the PCR reads and lists one entry per CDR3 protein. The repertoire holds a few hundred thousand distinct CDR3 sequences, with around a third as singletons. This specimen comes from a study of post-analysis software for immune sequencing data. Study background: Recorded disease courses covered relapsing-remitting, secondary progressive and progressive-relapsing multiple sclerosis. Some patients had no subtype annotation. Study results and limitations: Patients with multiple sclerosis recorded significantly lower normalized Chao1 diversity than controls, the study found. Relative to controls, patients had several TRBV segments at higher frequency, with TRBV5-6, TRBV5-1 and TRBV20-1 among these. Samples from one preparation batch, clustered by F measure, grouped strongly together.

The CDR3 has 13 residues. CDR1 is SNHLY, CDR2 FYNNEI, per germline. The receptor comes from a girl aged 2 to 17 with multiple sclerosis. The V call is TRBV2, the J call TRBJ2-5; D is ambiguous. The end of the DNA is better explained by TRBJ2-7, so the J call may be wrong. Source material: blood. The CDR3 loop reads CASRIDPRGEQYF. The CDR3 DNA reads TGTGCCAGCAGAATCGACCCTAGAGGCGAGCAGTACTTC.